This T cell receptor (beta chain) was observed in a study of blood T cell repertoires in COVID-19. Clones were read by immunoSEQ multiplex PCR, and TCRdb kept only the in-frame ones, dropping some. The repertoire holds around 450,000 clones, with 87% as singletons. Across 20 to 25 US areas, participants ranged in age from roughly 18 to 95 years. The CDR3 is made up of 10 amino acids. V dropped 10 bases and J dropped 4 bases, with 5 bases sitting between them. Germline loops: CDR1 ENHRY, CDR2 SYGVKD. A few counts support this clone. Sequencing used PBMCs or T cells enriched from blood (not recorded which). The gene calls are TRBV10-3 and TRBJ1-3; D is undetermined. This clonotype was sampled from a woman younger than 35 with acute COVID-19. CDR3 in DNA: TGTGCCACACAGGGAAACACCATATATTTT. Translating it yields CATQGNTIYF.